What follows is one T cell receptor beta chain and its context. Its matching antigen is unknown. The record originates from a study of CD8+CD57+ T cells in acquired aplastic anemia. Study-level background: DNA recovered from sorted CD4+ and CD8+ cells had a mean of approximately 3.4 ug.

CDR1 is SGHDN, CDR2 FVKESK, per germline. The CDR3 consists of 16 residues. V shed 0 bases and J shed 9 bases, with 17 bases lying between them. The study profiled TCR beta VDJ and CDR3 using genomic DNA as template. One entry per CDR3 protein, called by TCRdb with MiXCR from the reads. The table records 150,000 to 200,000 distinct CDR3 sequences, 40% to 50% of them present only once. Study-wide findings and caveats: CD8+ Simpson's diversity in patients was not significantly different from that in controls. Comparison of patients with controls identified around 31 shared CD8+ CDR3 sequences.

Material for sequencing was sorted CD4+, CD8+, or CD8+CD57+ T cells (not recorded which) from PBMCs. The chain uses TRBV14 and TRBJ2-2, with a possible D match to TRBD1 (5 bases). This receptor was identified in a human donor in good health. The CDR3 here is CASSQDVTNRFRELFF. The CDR3 DNA reads TGTGCCAGCAGCCAAGATGTGACGAACAGGTTTAGGGAGCTGTTTTTT.